This paragraph covers one T cell receptor (beta chain) sequence. Its cognate antigen is unknown. The source of the sample is a study of a mutant IDH1 vaccine in newly diagnosed glioma. Study context: Treated individuals were about 62% male and around 40% female, averaging roughly 40 years of age. Beforehand, treatment had been radiotherapy, temozolomide, or both; the majority received both.

The table came from immunoSEQ multiplex PCR; TCRdb's copy has only in-frame clones and leaves some out. The profile covers around 31,000 clones, with more than 75% appearing a single time and around 11% taken by the ten largest. Time point meaning: week 35, safety follow-up. Every single dose of the vaccine, 300 ug of mutant IDH1 20-mer peptide, came with topical imiquimod. Vaccinations, eight in total, occurred in weeks 1, 3, 5, 7, 11, 15, 19, 23. Sequenced here: PBMCs, sampled from a glioma patient whose treatment included an IDH1 peptide vaccine. This TCR came from a woman between 35 and 50 years old with glioma.

The CDR3 DNA sequence: TGTGCCAGCAGTTTCCAGGGATCCTATGGCTACACCTTC. Residues: CASSFQGSYGYTF. The chain is built from TRBV27 and TRBJ1-2, with a possible D match to TRBD1 (5 bases). With 3 bases removed from V and 4 bases from J, the gap between germline ends came to 9 bases. Looked up from germline, CDR1 is MNHEY and CDR2 is SMNVEV (reference sequence). The CDR3 is made up of 13 amino acids.